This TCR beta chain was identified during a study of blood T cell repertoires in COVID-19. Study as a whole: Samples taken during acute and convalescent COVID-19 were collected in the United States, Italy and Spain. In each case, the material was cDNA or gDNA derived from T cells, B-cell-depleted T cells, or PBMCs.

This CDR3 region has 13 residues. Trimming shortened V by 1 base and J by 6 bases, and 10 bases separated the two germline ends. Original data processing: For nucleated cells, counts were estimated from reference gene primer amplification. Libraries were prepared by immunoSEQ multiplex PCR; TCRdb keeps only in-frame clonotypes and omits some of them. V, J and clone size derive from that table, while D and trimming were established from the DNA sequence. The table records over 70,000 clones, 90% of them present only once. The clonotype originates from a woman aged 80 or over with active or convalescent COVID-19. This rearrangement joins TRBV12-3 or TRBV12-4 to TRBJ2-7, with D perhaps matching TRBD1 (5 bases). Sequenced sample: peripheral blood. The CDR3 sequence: CASSLVTRAEQYF. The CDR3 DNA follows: TGTGCCAGCAGTTTAGTTACCAGGGCCGAGCAGTACTTC.